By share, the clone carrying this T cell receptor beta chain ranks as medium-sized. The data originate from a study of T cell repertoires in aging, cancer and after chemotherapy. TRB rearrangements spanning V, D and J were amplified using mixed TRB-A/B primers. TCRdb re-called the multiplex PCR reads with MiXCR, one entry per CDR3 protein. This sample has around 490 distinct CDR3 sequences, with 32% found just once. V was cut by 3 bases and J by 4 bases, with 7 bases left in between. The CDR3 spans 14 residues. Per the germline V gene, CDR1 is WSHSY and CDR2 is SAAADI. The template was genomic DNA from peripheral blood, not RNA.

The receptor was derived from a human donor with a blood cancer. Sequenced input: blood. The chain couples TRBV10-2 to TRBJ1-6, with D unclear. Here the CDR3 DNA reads TGCGCCAGCAGTGAAACAGATTATAATTCACCCCTCCACTTT. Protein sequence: CASSETDYNSPLHF.